These T cell receptor beta chains were read from a single sample in a study of tumor-infiltrating lymphocytes in glioblastoma multiforme. TCRdb re-derived calls from the multiplex PCR reads in MiXCR, one entry per CDR3 protein. The top ten clones hold roughly 37% of a sample with 12,000 to 15,000 distinct CDR3 sequences, 65% to 75% of them seen once. Sequencing was performed on brain tumor tissue. Receptors were obtained from a male donor with glioblastoma. Each CDR3 is given with its conserved first and last residue. The order of the fields is J gene, D gene, clone size, V gene, CDR3 protein, CDR3 DNA. A D gene is named only where the DNA matches it firmly. Expanded clones get a size class; other rows say once, few or many, or leave the size out.

TRBJ2-7 | NA | once | TRBV20-1 | CSAATGTVVEQYF | TGCAGTGCTGCTACCGGGACGGTGGTCGAGCAGTACTTC
TRBJ2-4 | TRBD2 | many | TRBV20-1 | CSAIPGLGKNIQYF | TGCAGTGCAATCCCGGGACTAGGAAAAAACATTCAGTACTTC
TRBJ1-5 | NA | once | TRBV6-6 | CASSPGRFRSNQPQHF | TGTGCCAGCAGTCCAGGCAGGTTTCGGAGCAATCAGCCCCAGCATTTT
TRBJ2-7 | NA | many | TRBV11-2 | CASSLGTLGEQYF | TGTGCCAGCAGCTTAGGAACCCTTGGCGAGCAGTACTTC
TRBJ1-6 | NA | NA | TRBV5-6 | CASILRQENSPLHF | TGTGCCAGCATCTTGCGGCAAGAAAATTCACCCCTCCACTTT
TRBJ2-7 | NA | NA | TRBV11-2 | CASSPLGEPYGQYF | TGTGCCAGCAGCCCGCTGGGAGAGCCCTACGGGCAGTACTTC
TRBJ1-3 | NA | NA | TRBV11-2 | CASSLVGSYTGNTIYF | TGTGCCAGCAGCTTAGTAGGCTCCTACACTGGAAACACCATATATTTT
TRBJ2-3 | TRBD2 | NA | TRBV20-1 | CSARDPSGAVGSTDTQYF | TGCAGTGCTAGAGATCCTAGCGGGGCCGTTGGTAGCACAGATACGCAGTATTTT
TRBJ2-3 | NA | NA | TRBV5-1 | CASNLDPGPRITDTQYF | TGCGCCAGCAACTTGGACCCGGGACCCAGAATCACAGATACGCAATATTTT
TRBJ1-1 | NA | NA | TRBV11-1 | CASSSRSGPGNTEAFF | TGTGCCAGCAGCTCTCGCTCAGGGCCAGGAAACACTGAAGCTTTCTTT
TRBJ1-5 | NA | NA | TRBV5-1 | CASSLQGWDNQPQHF | TGCGCCAGCAGCTTACAGGGTTGGGATAATCAGCCCCAGCATTTT
TRBJ1-6 | NA | NA | TRBV4-1 | CASQHLASGVSPLTF | TGCGCCAGCCAACACCTGGCATCTGGGGTTTCACCCCTCACCTTT
TRBJ1-5 | TRBD1 | NA | TRBV6-5 | CASSRTGNQPQHF | TGTGCCAGCAGTCGGACAGGGAACCAGCCCCAGCATTTT
TRBJ2-5 | NA | NA | TRBV29-1 | CSARESETQYF | TGCAGCGCCAGGGAATCGGAGACCCAGTACTTC
TRBJ1-2 | NA | NA | TRBV11-2 | CASSSGTGMGYCYTF | TGTGCCAGCAGCTCGGGCACAGGGATGGGCTATTGCTACACCTTC
TRBJ2-3 | TRBD1 | NA | TRBV12-3/TRBV12-4 | CATAPGQGTDTQYF | TGTGCCACCGCCCCGGGACAGGGAACAGATACGCAGTATTTT
TRBJ2-1 | TRBD2 | NA | TRBV5-1 | CASRTSGSDGQFF | TGCGCCAGCCGCACTAGCGGGAGTGATGGGCAGTTCTTC
TRBJ1-6 | NA | NA | TRBV11-2 | CASSLNGANSPLHF | TGTGCCAGCAGCTTAAACGGGGCTAATTCACCCCTCCACTTT
TRBJ2-6 | NA | NA | TRBV6-6 | CASRVDGRVAGANVLTF | TGTGCCAGCAGGGTCGATGGCAGGGTGGCTGGGGCCAACGTCCTGACTTTC
TRBJ2-3 | TRBD2 | NA | TRBV11-2 | CACSFTSGSLSDTQYF | TGTGCCTGCAGCTTCACTAGCGGGAGTTTGTCAGATACGCAGTATTTT
TRBJ2-5 | TRBD2 | NA | TRBV29-1 | CSARLTSGRLETQYF | TGCAGCGCTAGACTGACTAGCGGGAGGTTGGAGACCCAGTACTTC
TRBJ1-2 | TRBD1 | once | TRBV20-1 | CSTRRDSVNYGYTF | TGCAGTACTAGGAGGGACAGTGTTAACTACGGCTACACTTTC
TRBJ2-5 | TRBD1 | few | TRBV4-1 | CASSHTLRRVGGLETQYF | TGCGCCAGCAGCCACACGTTGCGGAGAGTAGGGGGCCTTGAGACCCAGTACTTC
TRBJ2-7 | TRBD1 | NA | TRBV7-9 | CASSVLPRQGANSYEQYF | TGTGCCAGCAGCGTACTCCCGCGACAGGGGGCGAACTCCTACGAGCAGTACTTC
TRBJ2-2 | NA | NA | TRBV11-1 | CPSGLMATDTRELFF | TGTCCCAGCGGATTGATGGCGACGGACACCCGGGAGCTGTTTTTT
TRBJ2-2 | NA | NA | TRBV11-2 | CASIQNTGELFF | TGTGCCAGCATCCAGAACACCGGGGAGCTGTTTTTT
TRBJ2-2 | NA | NA | TRBV12-3/TRBV12-4 | CASSFRGSTGELFF | TGTGCCAGCAGTTTTCGGGGCAGCACCGGGGAGCTGTTTTTT
TRBJ2-7 | TRBD2 | NA | TRBV20-1 | CTARGLAGGLYGQYF | TGCACTGCTAGAGGGCTAGCGGGGGGGTTGTACGGGCAGTACTTC
TRBJ1-6 | NA | NA | TRBV20-1 | CSADGQVYNSPLNF | TGCAGTGCGGACGGGCAGGTCTATAATTCACCCCTCAACTTT
TRBJ2-1 | NA | NA | TRBV20-1 | CSASPGLPNEQFF | TGCAGTGCTAGTCCAGGACTTCCCAATGAGCAGTTCTTC
TRBJ1-2 | NA | NA | TRBV12-3/TRBV12-4 | CASQRPGYWAFTF | TGTGCAAGCCAACGCCCAGGTTATTGGGCCTTCACCTTC
TRBJ2-5 | TRBD2 | many | TRBV5-1 | CASSLGLAGGQKEYF | TGCGCCAGCAGCTTGGGACTAGCGGGAGGCCAAAAGGAGTACTTC
TRBJ2-5 | NA | NA | TRBV20-1 | CSATDLGPAEGTQYF | TGCAGTGCTACAGATTTGGGACCAGCGGAAGGGACCCAGTACTTC
TRBJ2-3 | NA | NA | TRBV6-5 | CASSSDTDTQYF | TGTGCCAGCAGTTCTGACACAGATACGCAGTATTTT
TRBJ1-1 | NA | many | TRBV7-3 | CASSSAGDSEAFF | TGTGCCAGCAGCTCCGCCGGGGATAGTGAAGCTTTCTTT
TRBJ2-1 | TRBD1 | NA | TRBV4-1 | CASSHRGPYNEQFF | TGCGCCAGCAGCCACAGGGGGCCCTACAATGAGCAGTTCTTC
TRBJ2-7 | TRBD1 | NA | TRBV4-1 | CASSPNQGAAYEQYF | TGCGCCAGCAGCCCTAACCAGGGGGCGGCCTACGAGCAGTACTTC
TRBJ1-5 | NA | NA | TRBV6-2/TRBV6-3 | CASSYSPLTGRNQPQHF | TGTGCCAGCAGTTACTCACCACTAACAGGGCGCAATCAGCCCCAGCATTTT